A selection of T cell receptor beta chains follows, all from one sample in a study of T-cell memory formation after mild COVID-19. TCRdb re-called the 5' RACE reads with MiXCR, one entry per CDR3 protein. The top ten hold under 30% of the sample, which has around 35,000 distinct CDR3 sequences, approximately 8.3% seen once. The material sequenced was PBMCs or a T cell subset sorted from them (not recorded which). All receptors derive from a man aged 18-30 years who had mild COVID-19 (a few samples of this study predate the infection). Cell type and time point are not known. Both conserved end residues are part of each CDR3. A D gene is named only where the DNA matches it firmly. Only some rows state a clone size, as once, few, many or a class for expanded clones.

TRBJ2-5 | 16 | few | NA | TRBV9 | CASSVYGAHGQETQYF | TGTGCCAGCAGCGTGTATGGGGCGCATGGGCAAGAGACCCAGTACTTC
TRBJ2-7 | 15 | many | NA | TRBV11-2 | CASSPIRGAGSEQYF | TGTGCCAGCTCCCCAATCCGGGGCGCGGGGAGCGAGCAGTACTTC
TRBJ2-5 | 13 | NA | NA | TRBV7-9 | CASCRGGQETQYF | TGTGCCAGCTGCCGAGGGGGGCAAGAGACCCAGTACTTC
TRBJ2-5 | 14 | many | NA | TRBV9 | CASSAFGGRETQYF | TGTGCCAGCAGCGCCTTTGGGGGGAGAGAGACCCAGTACTTC
TRBJ2-1 | 15 | many | TRBD2 | TRBV20-1 | CSVMLAGAQHNEQFF | TGCAGTGTTATGCTAGCGGGGGCCCAACACAATGAGCAGTTCTTC
TRBJ1-3 | 16 | NA | NA | TRBV4-3 | CASSQERLISGNTIYF | TGCGCCAGCAGCCAAGAACGTCTAATTTCTGGAAACACCATATATTTT
TRBJ1-1 | 15 | NA | NA | TRBV5-5 | CASSLRGVPNTEAFF | TGTGCCAGCAGCTTGAGGGGTGTCCCGAACACTGAAGCTTTCTTT
TRBJ2-5 | 12 | many | NA | TRBV10-3 | CAIRDSRETQYF | TGTGCCATCAGGGACAGTCGGGAGACCCAGTACTTC
TRBJ2-5 | 15 | many | TRBD2 | TRBV6-6 | CASSYRGTIQETQYF | TGTGCCAGCAGTTACCGGGGGACTATCCAAGAGACCCAGTACTTC
TRBJ2-3 | 13 | many | NA | TRBV20-1 | CSARAGGTDTQYF | TGCAGTGCGAGGGCTGGAGGGACAGATACGCAGTATTTT
TRBJ1-4 | 17 | many | NA | TRBV7-2 | CASSPRRGLYYNEKLFF | TGTGCCAGCAGCCCGCGACGAGGACTATACTATAATGAAAAACTGTTTTTT
TRBJ1-1 | 15 | many | TRBD1 | TRBV9 | CASSGGQGVATEAFF | TGTGCCAGCAGCGGGGGACAGGGGGTCGCCACTGAAGCTTTCTTT
TRBJ2-1 | 15 | medium-sized | NA | TRBV20-1 | CSARDLTTSYNEQFF | TGCAGTGCTAGAGATTTGACCACCTCCTACAATGAGCAGTTCTTC
TRBJ2-2 | 15 | many | TRBD1 | TRBV6-4 | CASSEETGGTGELFF | TGTGCCAGCAGTGAGGAGACAGGGGGCACCGGGGAGCTGTTTTTT
TRBJ2-1 | 16 | many | TRBD2 | TRBV30 | CAWSVGLAGFADEQFF | TGTGCCTGGAGTGTAGGACTAGCGGGGTTCGCGGATGAGCAGTTCTTC
TRBJ1-2 | 12 | many | NA | TRBV28 | CATRDPNYGYTF | TGTGCGACGCGAGACCCGAATTATGGCTACACCTTC
TRBJ1-2 | 12 | many | NA | TRBV28 | CASTKQHYGYTF | TGTGCCAGCACTAAACAGCATTATGGCTACACCTTC
TRBJ2-1 | 14 | NA | NA | TRBV6-1 | CASRRVTVDNEQFF | TGTGCCAGCAGGAGGGTGACCGTTGACAATGAGCAGTTCTTC
TRBJ2-5 | 12 | many | NA | TRBV30 | CAWGSSQETQYF | TGTGCCTGGGGGTCGTCTCAAGAGACCCAGTACTTC
TRBJ2-3 | 18 | many | TRBD2 | TRBV5-1 | CASSLGPSGGAGTDTQYF | TGCGCCAGCAGCTTGGGTCCTAGCGGGGGGGCAGGGACAGATACGCAGTATTTT
TRBJ2-1 | 14 | NA | NA | TRBV25-1 | CASNAGAFYNEQFF | TGTGCCAGCAATGCAGGGGCCTTCTACAATGAGCAGTTCTTC
TRBJ1-2 | 12 | many | TRBD1 | TRBV6-6 | CAISVGGDGYTF | TGTGCCATCTCCGTAGGGGGCGATGGCTACACCTTC
TRBJ2-7 | 15 | many | NA | TRBV11-2 | CASSSSGTLHYEQYF | TGTGCCAGCAGCTCCTCCGGGACACTTCACTACGAGCAGTACTTC
TRBJ2-1 | 16 | many | TRBD1 | TRBV5-1 | CASRFRTGALYNEQFF | TGCGCCAGCAGATTTCGGACAGGGGCCCTTTACAATGAGCAGTTCTTC
TRBJ2-1 | 15 | many | TRBD2 | TRBV5-1 | CASSLVAGGYDEQFF | TGCGCCAGCAGCTTGGTCGCGGGGGGCTACGATGAGCAGTTCTTC
TRBJ2-7 | 15 | NA | TRBD1 | TRBV20-1 | CSAGPLGQVAYEQYF | TGCAGTGCTGGACCCCTGGGACAGGTAGCCTACGAGCAGTACTTC
TRBJ1-2 | 14 | many | TRBD1 | TRBV12-3/TRBV12-4 | CASRPTGGGFGYTF | TGTGCCAGCAGACCGACAGGGGGCGGGTTTGGCTACACCTTC
TRBJ2-3 | 15 | NA | NA | TRBV7-6 | CASSLGRTGTDTQYF | TGTGCCAGCAGCTTAGGTAGGACAGGCACAGATACGCAGTATTTT
TRBJ2-1 | 17 | many | TRBD2 | TRBV11-2 | CASSSGPGLGSYNEQFF | TGTGCCAGCAGCTCCGGCCCGGGACTAGGGTCCTACAATGAGCAGTTCTTC
TRBJ1-1 | 18 | few | TRBD1 | TRBV23-1 | CASSPGSLEDRAGTEAFF | TGCGCCAGCAGTCCTGGGTCCCTCGAGGACAGGGCGGGCACTGAAGCTTTCTTT
TRBJ1-1 | 14 | NA | NA | TRBV5-1 | CASSSGTTGTEAFF | TGCGCCAGCAGCTCAGGGACGACGGGGACTGAAGCTTTCTTT